Described below is a single T cell receptor beta chain sequence and its context. The sample is drawn from a study of kidney transplant recipient with SARS-CoV-2 infection. MiXCR, applied by TCRdb to the reads, yields one record per CDR3 protein. In the table there are 200,000 to 300,000 distinct CDR3 sequences, around 30% of which are singletons. V was pared by 7 bases and J by 4 bases, with 25 bases between. Per the germline V gene, CDR1 is SNHLY and CDR2 is FYNNEI. CDR3 length: 17 amino acids. Sequenced here: a blood sample, sampled at baseline and between days 110 and 120 from a kidney transplant recipient. V and J are TRBV2 and TRBJ1-2, with D unclear. The receptor was isolated from a male patient in his thirties who had COVID-19 and was a kidney transplant recipient. Some T cells may be provided by the graft donor. This CDR3 reads CASNSGFYRRKTYGYTF. In DNA form, the CDR3 reads TGTGCCAGCAATTCAGGATTTTACCGAAGAAAGACCTATGGCTACACCTTC. Together with reference TRBV2 and TRBJ1-2, the CDR3 gives the full variable domain: EPEVTQTPSHQVTQMGQEVILRCVPISNHLYFYWYRQILGQKVEFLVSFYNNEISEKSEIFDDQFSVERPDGSNFTLKIRSTKLEDSAMYFCASNSGFYRRKTYGYTFGSGTRLTVV.